This TCR beta chain was captured by sequencing in a study of OX40 agonist ivuxolimab in advanced cancers. The study in broad terms: Ivuxolimab was an agonistic, fully human IgG2 monoclonal antibody directed against OX40 (CD134), a costimulatory receptor. The paper reports the monotherapy dose-escalation portion (N of about 51 patients) of the phase I ivuxolimab trial. Prior anti-PD-1, anti-PD-L1 or anti-CTLA-4 therapy was permitted, and checkpoint inhibitors had been received by less than 45% of dose-escalation patients. Of the roughly 51 patients in dose escalation, about 20 had hepatocellular carcinoma, roughly 15 had melanoma, 9 had renal cell carcinoma and 9 had head and neck cancer. Intravenous ivuxolimab was administered to patients every 2 weeks at six dose levels: 0.01, 0.1, 0.3, 1.5, 3 and 10 mg/kg. Partial responses occurred in three dose-escalation patients, of whom one had hepatocellular carcinoma and two had cutaneous melanoma. The dose-escalation cohort was about 86% male with a mean age of about 58 years, ranging from 23 to 79. Peripheral TCRbeta sequencing was intended to test whether TCR sequence diversity was altered and clonal T-cell expansion was caused by ivuxolimab.

From its cysteine to its phenylalanine, the CDR3 spans 16 amino acids. CDR3 DNA only is kept here, 48 bases in frame from base 1. V sheds 0 bases and J sheds 2 bases, leaving 13 bases between their ends. As encoded in the germline V gene, CDR1 is MNHEY while CDR2 is SVGAGI. The research as a whole found: In the 0.1-3.0 mg/kg groups, partial responders had among the lowest normalized peripheral clonal expansion, particularly in CD8+ T cells. The antigen specificity of the clonally expanded peripheral T cells was not determined. After ivuxolimab, CD8+ T cells had more expanded clones than CD4+ T cells on average. At doses from 0.1 to 3.0 mg/kg, clonal expansion was seen in both CD4+ and CD8+ blood T cells between baseline and week 6. Low levels of normalized T-cell clonal expansion were also seen in some nonresponding patients.

The trial excluded patients who had a history of autoimmune disease or were on systemic immunosuppression. Peripheral blood for TCR sequencing was drawn from every dose cohort at baseline, at cycle 4 day 1 and at cycle 7 day 1. Samples came from an open-label, multicenter, first-in-human phase I dose-escalation trial of ivuxolimab. Adults with locally advanced or metastatic head and neck squamous cell, hepatocellular, melanoma or renal cell carcinoma were enrolled in the trial. Before TCR sequencing, CD4+ T cells and CD8+ T cells were sorted from peripheral blood as separate populations. For this clone: This receptor's antigen is unknown. Within one base of it there is no much larger clone, and no base qualities were kept.

Genomic DNA was isolated from the sorted cells so that the TCRbeta CDR3 region could be sequenced. TCRbeta CDR3 regions were sequenced using the immunoSEQ Assay. The table was pulled from immuneACCESS by TCRdb, which kept in-frame rearrangements only. Such tables lose some clones; where checked, under half of the loss comes from unresolved V genes, and the rest has no known cause. Within this sample are 20,000 or so clones, with roughly 85% of them counted one time only. The top ten clones comprise about 17% of the sample. This specimen was CD4+ or CD8+ T cells sorted from blood, taken in a trial of the OX40 agonist ivuxolimab. This receptor was identified in an adult with an advanced solid tumor such as melanoma, head and neck, liver or kidney cancer. The sequence links TRBV6-5 to TRBJ1-2; no D segment can be confidently identified. The CDR3: CASSYSLRELNYGYTF. The bases are TGTGCCAGCAGTTACTCGTTGAGGGAGTTGAACTATGGCTACACCTTC.